This T cell receptor beta chain appears in the sequencing data of a study of blood T cell repertoires in COVID-19 (dated by TCRdb to 2018 to 2020). Broadly, across the study: Samples from collaborators originated in the United States, Italy and Spain and spanned both the acute and convalescent phases of COVID-19. The material from the prospective study consisted of cDNA or gDNA derived from T cells, B-cell-depleted T cells, or PBMCs. Subjects who had been exposed to COVID-19, were actively infected with it, or had recovered from it provided the deeply sampled blood TCRbeta repertoires that made up the dataset. A freely available public database, intended as a resource for researchers studying the immune response to SARS-CoV-2, is where the repertoires were released. Samples came from the ongoing ImmuneRACE study (first 160 participants) plus 1,254 subjects from 6 global collaborators. A de-identified subject ID, COVID-19 status, age in years and sex were almost always included in the sample metadata. Where HLA class I and class II types were available, the types were taken from metadata supplied by the sample provider, not from assay-based typing.

The immunoSEQ Assay, a bias-controlled multiplex PCR, was used to amplify TCRbeta CDR3 regions from genomic DNA. The authors' pipeline ran thus. Nucleated cell counts per sample were estimated from amplification of reference gene primers within the assay. To quantify the absolute abundance of each unique TCRbeta CDR3 rearrangement, sequence reads were collapsed and filtered. For each sample, productive Simpson clonality was calculated as the square root of Simpson's diversity index across productive rearrangements. TCRdb took over this immuneACCESS table, retaining in-frame rearrangements with V and J assigned. Such tables are incomplete; in checked studies, under half of the missing clones stem from an unresolved V gene, and the remainder is unexplained. The V and J calls and the clone size are those of that table, but D and trimming were determined from the DNA. Recorded for this sample are 30,000 to 40,000 clones; approximately 71% of them occurred a single time. Roughly 15% of the sample belongs to the ten largest clones.

About this clone: Its specific antigen is unknown. Per-base qualities were not stored, and no clone one base away is much larger.

Inclusive of the bounding cysteine and phenylalanine, the CDR3 is 15 residues long. CDR3 DNA is the only sequence kept; it has 45 bases, read in frame from the first base. V loses 7 bases at its end and J loses 5 bases; junction bases beyond the gene matches: 10. The germline V gene specifies MDHEN as CDR1 and SYDVKM as CDR2. Collaborating institutions collected whole blood in K2EDTA tubes following their own protocols. For TCRbeta analysis, collaborator samples were shipped as frozen whole blood, as isolated PBMCs, or as DNA extracted from either sample type. General conclusions and limits of the study: The amount of clinical and demographic metadata varied by source and participant and was provided uncurated.

This receptor chain uses TRBV28 and TRBJ2-7; 11 bases in between match TRBD1. This TCR derives from a man older than 75 with active or convalescent COVID-19. The source material was peripheral blood. The CDR3 protein is CASTTVGTGGDEQYF. In nucleotide form, the sequence is TGTGCCAGCACTACTGTAGGGACAGGGGGTGACGAGCAGTACTTC.